This T cell receptor (beta chain) was found in a study of T cell repertoires and HLA-DP antigens. Study at large: In vitro CD4+ alloreactivity was against HeLa-presented HLA-DP.

This clone was seen only once. Its antigen is unknown. Here immunoSEQ multiplex PCR was the method, and the copy in TCRdb shows in-frame clones only, minus some. The profile shows some 110,000 clones, 90% to 95% of them singletons. Trimming took 8 bases from V and 3 from J, leaving 13 bases between them. The CDR3 is 14 amino acids. From germline, CDR1 is ENHRY and CDR2 SYGVKD. Purity of the untouched CD4+ T cells was about 97.7%. This receptor was taken from a woman younger than 30 in good health and CMV-seronegative. Sequencing was done on a sample of CD4+ T cells from PBMCs. The chain carries TRBV10-3 and TRBJ2-2; D gene uncertain. CDR3 loop: CAIAGRQDTGELFF. The CDR3 DNA is TGTGCCATCGCCGGTAGGCAAGACACCGGGGAGCTGTTTTTT.